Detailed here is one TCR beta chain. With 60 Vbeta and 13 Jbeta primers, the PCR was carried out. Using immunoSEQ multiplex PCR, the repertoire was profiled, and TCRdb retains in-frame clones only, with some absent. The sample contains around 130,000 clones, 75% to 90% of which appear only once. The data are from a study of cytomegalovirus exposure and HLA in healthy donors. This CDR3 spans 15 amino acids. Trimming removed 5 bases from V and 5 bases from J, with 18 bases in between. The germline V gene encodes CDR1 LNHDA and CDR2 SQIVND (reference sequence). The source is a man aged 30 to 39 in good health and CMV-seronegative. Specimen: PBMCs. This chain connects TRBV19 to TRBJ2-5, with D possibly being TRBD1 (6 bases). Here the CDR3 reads CASSWWPLRGETQYF. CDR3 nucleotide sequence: TGTGCCAGTAGTTGGTGGCCCCTGAGGGGGGAGACCCAGTACTTC.